Presented here are 22 T cell receptor beta chains from one specimen sequenced in a study of regulatory T cells in long-lasting Graves disease (dated by TCRdb to the early 2020s). Read against the paper, the sample's time point label means: newly diagnosed GD, antithyroid drugs for less than 3 months. RNA was extracted from PBMCs in TRIzol for both TCR sequencing and RNA sequencing. Libraries came from multiplex PCR. The sample was run on an Illumina HiSeq 4000. CDR3 regions were amplified by Arm-PCR with iRepertoire HTBI primers to construct TCR beta libraries. TCRdb trimmed public reads at Q25 via fastp, called clones via MiXCR and kept in-frame beta chains. CDR3 protein sequences are deduplicated, and each keeps its most common genes and DNA. The sample table records about 430,000 distinct CDR3 sequences; approximately 16% of these occur just once. Clones ranked in the top ten supply approximately 7.8% of the sample.

The sample also formed part of further work on T cells in Graves' hyperthyroidism and ophthalmopathy.

The specimen was peripheral blood mononuclear cells (PBMCs), collected at new diagnosis, from a patient treated with antithyroid drugs. The receptors here all came from a woman between 35 and 50 years old with Graves disease. Donor details come from another sample of the same person, matched by shared clones.

This clonotype showed up many times. The chain recombines TRBV11-1 with TRBJ2-1, with D unclear. The CDR3 has 12 residues. Germline loops: CDR1 SGHAT, CDR2 FQDESV (reference sequence). Trimming left V 5 bases short and J 12 bases short, with 14 bases between. In DNA, the CDR3 is TGTGCCAGCAGCCATACTACCTGGGGGCAGTTCTTC. It translates to CASSHTTWGQFF.

Only a few counts were recorded for this clonotype. V and J are TRBV6-2 or TRBV6-3 and TRBJ1-5; no firm D call. The germline V and J ends were trimmed by 0 bases and 6 bases, with 6 bases remaining between them. The CDR3 extends over 13 amino acids. CDR1 MNHEY and CDR2 SVGEGT come from the germline V gene. For the CDR3, the DNA is TGTGCCAGCAGTTACTCGAGTGTTCAGCCCCAGCATTTT. This gives the protein CASSYSSVQPQHF.

This clonotype was recorded many times. The CDR3 DNA reads TGTGCCAGCAGTCGGGACAGGGGAGACTACGAGCAGTACTTC. Translation gives CASSRDRGDYEQYF. This chain connects TRBV27 to TRBJ2-7; 10 positions agree with TRBD1. Trimming took 5 bases from V and 3 from J; bases not matched to a gene: 4. CDR3 length equals 14 residues. From germline, CDR1 is MNHEY and CDR2 SMNVEV (reference sequence).

Concerning this clonotype itself: A read error may be the cause here, since a much bigger clone is one base away. V usage is TRBV19 and J usage is TRBJ2-2; 9 bases map to TRBD2. From germline, CDR1 is LNHDA and CDR2 SQIVND (reference sequence). The CDR3 covers 15 residues. The CDR3 loop reads CASSWTSVNTRELFF. The CDR3 nucleotides read TGTGCCAGTAGTTGGACTAGCGTGAACACCAGGGAGCTGTTTTTT. The whole variable domain, remainder taken from reference TRBV19 and TRBJ2-2, is DGGITQSPKYLFRKEGQNVTLSCEQNLNHDAMYWYRQDPGQGLRLIYYSQIVNDFQKGDIAEGYSVSREKKESFPLTVTSAQKNPTAFYLCASSWTSVNTRELFFGEGSRLTVL.

The chain is built from TRBV19 and TRBJ1-4; 8 nucleotides agree with TRBD1. Looked up from germline, CDR1 is LNHDA and CDR2 is SQIVND (reference sequence). V was pared by 5 bases and J by 10 bases, with 6 bases of the junction left unmatched. This CDR3 spans 13 amino acids. The CDR3 sequence is CASSFPQGGKLFF. The DNA of the CDR3 is TGTGCCAGTAGTTTCCCACAGGGGGGAAAACTGTTTTTT.

The chain couples TRBV28 to TRBJ2-2, with 16 nucleotides matching TRBD2. This CDR3 comprises 19 residues. Per the germline V gene, CDR1 is MDHEN and CDR2 is SYDVKM. J gave up 5 bases and V 6 bases, and 12 bases lay outside the gene matches. CDR3 sequence reads: CASRVPGLAGGPKTGELFF. The CDR3 nucleotides read TGTGCCAGCAGAGTTCCGGGACTAGCGGGAGGGCCTAAGACCGGGGAGCTGTTTTTT.

The chain combines TRBV3-1 with TRBJ1-4; D perhaps matches TRBD1 (6 bases). There are 15 residues in the CDR3. V shed 4 bases and J shed 11 bases, with 20 bases lying between them. The germline V gene encodes CDR1 LGHDT and CDR2 YNNKEL (reference sequence). CDR3 sequence reads: CASSPQGTSTGKLFF. CDR3 sequence (DNA): TGTGCCAGCAGCCCACAAGGGACATCCACGGGGAAACTGTTTTTT. Variable domain in full (rest from reference TRBV3-1 and TRBJ1-4): DTAVSQTPKYLVTQMGNDKSIKCEQNLGHDTMYWYKQDSKKFLKIMFSYNNKELIINETVPNRFSPKSPDKAHLNLHINSLELGDSAVYFCASSPQGTSTGKLFFGSGTQLSVL.

This clonotype was detected many times. V usage is TRBV5-1 and J usage is TRBJ1-6; D is uncertain. Germline CDR1 reads SGHRS; CDR2 reads YFSETQ. Deletions cut 2 bases from V and 7 bases from J, with 10 bases between. The CDR3 sequence is 14 residues long. The CDR3 nucleotides read TGCGCCAGCAGCTTAGAAGGGAACAATTCACCCCTCCACTTT. Protein product: CASSLEGNNSPLHF.

In this sample, this clonotype turned up many times. The chain is built from TRBV11-2 and TRBJ2-3, with 14 bases matching TRBD2. This CDR3 has 20 amino acids. Germline CDR1 SGHAT, CDR2 FQNNGV. Trimming at V came to 1 base and at J to 4 bases, leaving 13 bases not matched to a gene. The CDR3 region is CASSLVRGGLAGEEADTQYF. The DNA for the CDR3 is TGTGCCAGCAGCTTAGTAAGAGGGGGACTAGCGGGAGAGGAGGCAGATACGCAGTATTTT.

This clonotype came up many times. CDR3 amino acids: CASSPSLVTDTQYF. The DNA of the CDR3 is TGTGCCAGCAGCCCGTCACTAGTTACAGATACGCAGTATTTT. V and J are TRBV7-2 and TRBJ2-3, with a tentative D call TRBD2 (5 bases). The CDR3 has 14 amino acids. Germline V gives CDR1 SGHTA, CDR2 FQGNSA. V was trimmed by 5 bases and J by 3 bases, leaving 12 bases between them.

In this sample, this clonotype turned up many times. The rearrangement uses TRBV15 and TRBJ2-2; weak D call: TRBD2 (6 bases). The CDR3 sequence is 19 residues long. CDR1 and CDR2 (germline): LNHNV, YYDKDF (reference sequence). Trimming left V 0 bases short and J 5 bases short, with 22 bases between. The chain's CDR3 is CATSRERTATGTLTGELFF. CDR3 sequence (DNA): TGTGCCACCAGCAGAGAGAGAACCGCGACCGGGACTCTGACCGGGGAGCTGTTTTTT.

The chain is built from TRBV4-1 and TRBJ2-7; tentatively, D is TRBD1 (5 bases). CDR3 size: 12 residues. Looked up from germline, CDR1 is MGHRA and CDR2 is YSYEKL. With 7 bases removed from V and 3 bases from J, the gap between germline ends came to 10 bases. The CDR3 reads CASMGQGYEQYF. DNA of the CDR3: TGCGCCAGCATGGGGCAGGGCTACGAGCAGTACTTC.

This chain links TRBV9 with TRBJ2-7; 9 nucleotides align to TRBD2. Germline V gene sequence: CDR1 SGDLS, CDR2 YYNGEE. The length of the CDR3 is 15 residues. The V gene end was trimmed by 3 bases and the J gene end by 7 bases; junction bases not matched to a gene: 11. CDR3 sequence reads: CASSAHIAGVGEQYF. The CDR3 DNA sequence: TGTGCCAGCAGCGCGCATATAGCGGGGGTGGGGGAGCAGTACTTC.

This clonotype has just a few counts. The rearrangement joins TRBV29-1 to TRBJ2-1, with 7 bases fitting TRBD1. The CDR3 sequence is 12 residues long. J was trimmed by 8 bases and V by 7 bases; bases with no gene match: 8. CDR1 is SQVTM, CDR2 ANQGSEA, per germline. The DNA for the CDR3 is TGCAGCGGACGGACAGGCTGGGATGAGCAGTTCTTC. The encoded protein is CSGRTGWDEQFF.

As concerns this clonotype: Without the conserved terminal phenylalanine or tryptophan, this CDR3 likely stems from a read error. The chain carries TRBV11-2 and TRBJ1-1; 7 positions match TRBD1. J was trimmed by 7 bases and V by 1 base; bases with no gene match: 15. The CDR3 runs 17 residues. Germline assignment: CDR1 SGHAT and CDR2 FQNNGV. CDR3 loop: CASSLGSSFRAGGEAFL. As DNA, the CDR3 is TGTGCCAGCAGCTTAGGTTCCTCTTTCCGGGCAGGGGGTGAAGCTTTCCTT.

The sample holds a few counts of this clonotype. The chain joins TRBV12-3 or TRBV12-4 to TRBJ2-7; D is unresolved. The V and J ends lost 8 bases and 5 bases respectively, with 16 bases between them. This CDR3 comprises 13 residues. CDR3 nucleotide sequence: TGTGCCAGCTCCCCCCTCGGGCACCACGAGCAGTACTTC. It yields the protein CASSPLGHHEQYF.

This clonotype has just a few counts. The chain employs TRBV20-1 and TRBJ2-3, with 11 bases identical to TRBD1. V lost 5 bases and J lost 2; bases outside the gene matches: 3. Germline CDR1 reads DFQATT; CDR2 reads SNEGSKA (reference sequence). The CDR3 length is 14 residues. Here the CDR3 DNA reads TGCAGTGCTTTGGGACAGGGGGACACAGATACGCAGTATTTT. The encoded protein is CSALGQGDTDTQYF.

The chain joins TRBV24-1 to TRBJ2-2, with a possible D match to TRBD1 (6 bases). CDR1 is KGHDR, CDR2 SFDVKD, per germline. V lost 5 bases to trimming and J lost 1 base, with 16 bases between them. The CDR3 runs to 17 residues. The CDR3 DNA reads as TGTGCCACCAGTGTACAGGGTGACGGAATGAACACCGGGGAGCTGTTTTTT. The encoded protein is CATSVQGDGMNTGELFF.

The chain carries TRBV19 and TRBJ1-6, with D maybe TRBD1 (5 bases). Germline values: CDR1 LNHDA, CDR2 SQIVND (reference sequence). V was trimmed by 4 bases and J by 14 bases, leaving 21 bases between them. The length of the CDR3 is 15 residues. CDR3 protein: CASSTSTATFAALHF. CDR3 DNA: TGTGCCAGTAGTACCTCGACAGCCACGTTTGCGGCCCTCCACTTT.

This clonotype was detected only a few times. A read error may explain this, as a much larger clone is one base away. The chain links TRBV2 to TRBJ2-7; D possibly corresponds to TRBD2 (6 bases). The DNA end favors TRBJ2-3, so the J call may be wrong. Germline-derived CDR1 and CDR2 are SNHLY and FYNNEI. CDR3 length: 15 amino acids. Here the CDR3 reads CASSGPSERADTQYF. The CDR3 DNA sequence: TGTGCCAGCAGTGGCCCTAGCGAACGCGCAGATACGCAGTATTTT.

This clonotype has ten or more counts. The rearrangement joins TRBV16 to TRBJ2-5; D perhaps matches TRBD2 (5 bases). The CDR3 covers 14 residues. Germline lookup yields CDR1 KGHSY and CDR2 FQNENV. V shed 1 base and J shed 2 bases, with 8 bases lying between them. The chain's CDR3 is CASSQLLDQETQYF. DNA for the CDR3: TGTGCCAGCAGCCAATTACTAGATCAAGAGACCCAGTACTTC.

This clonotype occurred a few times. This chain joins TRBV6-2 or TRBV6-3 and TRBJ2-1, with no clear D. The CDR3 runs to 14 residues. Germline V lookup: CDR1 MNHEY, CDR2 SVGEGT. Between the trimmed V and J ends, which lost 7 bases and 0 bases, there was a span of 10 bases. In DNA, the CDR3 is TGTGCCAGCACCGTACCTCCCTCCTACAATGAGCAGTTCTTC. Encoded protein: CASTVPPSYNEQFF.